This is a list of T cell receptor beta chains from one sample in a study of cytomegalovirus exposure and HLA in healthy donors. TCRdb's table, derived via immunoSEQ multiplex PCR, lists solely in-frame clones and lacks some. Of around 150,000 clones in the sample, roughly three quarters were seen once. Material for sequencing was PBMCs. The receptors originated from a man aged 25-45 years in good health and CMV-seronegative. CDR3s include the opening cysteine and the closing phenylalanine or tryptophan. Each record gives: V gene, D gene, J gene, clone size, CDR3 DNA, CDR3 protein. The D gene is left open where the match is weak. Size is stated for part of the rows, as once, few or many counts, or as a class when the clone is expanded.

v_call: TRBV13
d_call: TRBD1
j_call: TRBJ2-4
clone_size: NA
cdr3_nt: TGTGCCAGCAGCTTAGTGTTCAGAGGGGACAGGTTCTACCCAGGGGCCAAAAACATTCAGTACTTC
cdr3_aa: CASSLVFRGDRFYPGAKNIQYF

v_call: TRBV2
d_call: NA
j_call: TRBJ2-3
clone_size: NA
cdr3_nt: TGTGCCAGCAGTGAACGGCCGGGAGTCCCAGATACGCAGTATTTT
cdr3_aa: CASSERPGVPDTQYF

v_call: TRBV7-9
d_call: TRBD1
j_call: TRBJ1-4
clone_size: NA
cdr3_nt: TGTGCCAGCAGCTCAGTGACAGGGGCGGGGGATGAAAAACTGTTTTTT
cdr3_aa: CASSSVTGAGDEKLFF

v_call: TRBV6-1
d_call: TRBD1
j_call: TRBJ1-2
clone_size: NA
cdr3_nt: TGTGCCAGCACCGGACAGGAGACATACTATGGCTACACCTTC
cdr3_aa: CASTGQETYYGYTF

v_call: TRBV5-1
d_call: NA
j_call: TRBJ1-1
clone_size: NA
cdr3_nt: TGCGCCAGCAGAAACACAGGTAGAAGAGCCACTGAAGCTTTCTTT
cdr3_aa: CASRNTGRRATEAFF

v_call: TRBV4-2
d_call: TRBD2
j_call: TRBJ2-3
clone_size: NA
cdr3_nt: TGTGCCAGCAGCCAAGATAGTGGAGGACTAGCGGTCCGCGCAGATACGCAGTATTTT
cdr3_aa: CASSQDSGGLAVRADTQYF

v_call: TRBV6-5
d_call: NA
j_call: TRBJ2-2
clone_size: NA
cdr3_nt: TGTGCCAGCGGTTGGGGACTCGGGGAGCTGTTTTTT
cdr3_aa: CASGWGLGELFF

v_call: TRBV7-8
d_call: NA
j_call: TRBJ2-3
clone_size: few
cdr3_nt: TGTGCCAGCAGACCGACCGGAGGGAGCAGTGTGGTCACAGATACGCAGTATTTT
cdr3_aa: CASRPTGGSSVVTDTQYF

v_call: TRBV12-5
d_call: NA
j_call: TRBJ2-5
clone_size: NA
cdr3_nt: TGTGCTAGTGGTTTGCTACTCGGACAGATGCCTCAAGAGACCCAGTACTTC
cdr3_aa: CASGLLLGQMPQETQYF

v_call: TRBV28
d_call: TRBD2
j_call: TRBJ2-3
clone_size: many
cdr3_nt: TGTGCCAGCAGTGCCGTTGGTAGCGGGCATAGCACAGATACGCAGTATTTT
cdr3_aa: CASSAVGSGHSTDTQYF

v_call: TRBV5-6
d_call: TRBD2
j_call: TRBJ2-1
clone_size: NA
cdr3_nt: TGTGCCAGCAGCTTCCGACTAGCCGAGCAGTTCTTC
cdr3_aa: CASSFRLAEQFF

v_call: TRBV27
d_call: NA
j_call: TRBJ2-7
clone_size: NA
cdr3_nt: TGTGCCAGCAGTTTAGGAACAGGGTACGAGCAGTACTTC
cdr3_aa: CASSLGTGYEQYF

v_call: TRBV4-1
d_call: NA
j_call: TRBJ2-7
clone_size: NA
cdr3_nt: TGCGCCAGCAGCTCCGCGACCTACGAGCAGTACTTC
cdr3_aa: CASSSATYEQYF

v_call: TRBV10-3
d_call: TRBD1
j_call: TRBJ2-7
clone_size: NA
cdr3_nt: TGTGCCATCAGTACAGGGGAATCGGGTTACGAGCAGTACTTC
cdr3_aa: CAISTGESGYEQYF

v_call: TRBV7-9
d_call: TRBD2
j_call: TRBJ2-7
clone_size: NA
cdr3_nt: TGTGCCAGCAGCTCACACCGGGGGGGACTTTTTGCCTACGAGCAGTACTTC
cdr3_aa: CASSSHRGGLFAYEQYF

v_call: TRBV6-5
d_call: TRBD2
j_call: TRBJ2-1
clone_size: NA
cdr3_nt: TGTGCCAGCAGTTACAGTCTAGCGGGAGAGGGGGAGCAGTTCTTC
cdr3_aa: CASSYSLAGEGEQFF

v_call: TRBV27
d_call: NA
j_call: TRBJ1-4
clone_size: NA
cdr3_nt: TGTGCCAGCAGTTATCTGAAGTCCGGGGAGGAAAAACTGTTTTTT
cdr3_aa: CASSYLKSGEEKLFF

v_call: TRBV9
d_call: TRBD1
j_call: TRBJ1-2
clone_size: NA
cdr3_nt: TGTGCCAGCAGTGTAACCGGGACAGGGCCTGGCTACACCTTC
cdr3_aa: CASSVTGTGPGYTF

v_call: TRBV7-2
d_call: TRBD2
j_call: TRBJ2-2
clone_size: NA
cdr3_nt: TGTGCCAGCAGCTCTTTGACGGGACTAGCGGGACGGGCCGGGGAGCTGTTTTTT
cdr3_aa: CASSSLTGLAGRAGELFF

v_call: TRBV7-3
d_call: TRBD2
j_call: TRBJ2-5
clone_size: NA
cdr3_nt: TGTGCCAGCAGCCGGGGGCTAGCGGGAGGGGGTGAGCAGTACTTC
cdr3_aa: CASSRGLAGGGEQYF

v_call: TRBV5-1
d_call: NA
j_call: TRBJ2-5
clone_size: NA
cdr3_nt: TGCGCCAGCAGCTTTTCCGGAGAGACCCAGTACTTC
cdr3_aa: CASSFSGETQYF

v_call: TRBV9
d_call: NA
j_call: TRBJ1-4
clone_size: once
cdr3_nt: TGTGCCAGCAGCTGGGGACTCAACAGCGACAATAATGAAAAACTGTTTTTT
cdr3_aa: CASSWGLNSDNNEKLFF

v_call: TRBV10-3
d_call: TRBD2
j_call: TRBJ2-1
clone_size: few
cdr3_nt: TGTGCCATCAGTGAAAACGAGCGGGAGGGCGAGTTCTTC
cdr3_aa: CAISENEREGEFF

v_call: TRBV2
d_call: TRBD2
j_call: TRBJ2-7
clone_size: once
cdr3_nt: TGTGCCAGCCGGGGACTAGCGGGAGGAAGCTCCTACGAGCAGTACTTC
cdr3_aa: CASRGLAGGSSYEQYF

v_call: TRBV13
d_call: NA
j_call: TRBJ1-3
clone_size: NA
cdr3_nt: TGTGCCAGCAGCTTAGGCCGGGTCTCTGGAAACACCATATATTTT
cdr3_aa: CASSLGRVSGNTIYF

v_call: TRBV2
d_call: TRBD2
j_call: TRBJ2-1
clone_size: NA
cdr3_nt: TGTGCCAGCGTCCCGGGACTAGTATACCACAATGAGCAGTTCTTC
cdr3_aa: CASVPGLVYHNEQFF

v_call: TRBV12-1
d_call: NA
j_call: TRBJ2-3
clone_size: NA
cdr3_nt: TGTGCCAGCAGCTTAGGGGGACTAGCGGGGGGCACAGATACGCAGTATTTT
cdr3_aa: CASSLGGLAGGTDTQYF

v_call: TRBV5-4
d_call: TRBD1
j_call: TRBJ2-7
clone_size: NA
cdr3_nt: TGTGCCAGCAGCAGCCGGGACAGGGAGATCTACGAGCAGTACTTC
cdr3_aa: CASSSRDREIYEQYF

v_call: TRBV29-1
d_call: NA
j_call: TRBJ2-7
clone_size: NA
cdr3_nt: TGCAGCGTACAATCCGTCTCCCCCAGCGGCGAGCAGTACTTC
cdr3_aa: CSVQSVSPSGEQYF

v_call: TRBV11-2
d_call: NA
j_call: TRBJ2-3
clone_size: NA
cdr3_nt: TGTGCCAGCAGCTTATCTCTCACAGATACGCAGTATTTT
cdr3_aa: CASSLSLTDTQYF

v_call: TRBV6-5
d_call: NA
j_call: TRBJ2-7
clone_size: once
cdr3_nt: TGTGCCAGCAGTTTGACGACAGTCACCCACGAGCAGTACTTC
cdr3_aa: CASSLTTVTHEQYF

v_call: TRBV5-1
d_call: TRBD2
j_call: TRBJ2-1
clone_size: NA
cdr3_nt: TGCGCCAGCAGCTTGGCAGGGGGACTAGCGGGAGTTGGTTCCTACAATGAGCAGTTCTTC
cdr3_aa: CASSLAGGLAGVGSYNEQFF

v_call: TRBV7-7
d_call: NA
j_call: TRBJ2-7
clone_size: NA
cdr3_nt: TGTGCTAGCAGCTTAGCAGCGGGTCTAGCCTACGAGCAGTACTTC
cdr3_aa: CASSLAAGLAYEQYF

v_call: TRBV28
d_call: TRBD2
j_call: TRBJ2-3
clone_size: NA
cdr3_nt: TGTGCCAGCAGTTTACGGACTAGCGGGGTGGGAGATACGCAGTATTTT
cdr3_aa: CASSLRTSGVGDTQYF

v_call: TRBV12-5
d_call: NA
j_call: TRBJ2-3
clone_size: NA
cdr3_nt: TGTGCTAGTGGACCGCAGCGGTTAAACACAGATACGCAGTATTTT
cdr3_aa: CASGPQRLNTDTQYF

v_call: TRBV2
d_call: TRBD1
j_call: TRBJ1-1
clone_size: few
cdr3_nt: TGTGCCAGCAGTAGACAGGGCACTGAAGCTTTCTTT
cdr3_aa: CASSRQGTEAFF

v_call: TRBV10-3
d_call: NA
j_call: TRBJ1-1
clone_size: NA
cdr3_nt: TGTGCCATCAGTGAGAATATGAACACTGAAGCTTTCTTT
cdr3_aa: CAISENMNTEAFF

v_call: TRBV29-1
d_call: NA
j_call: TRBJ1-3
clone_size: NA
cdr3_nt: TGCAGCGCCCTTCGCTCTGGAAACACCATATATTTT
cdr3_aa: CSALRSGNTIYF

v_call: TRBV28
d_call: NA
j_call: TRBJ2-7
clone_size: once
cdr3_nt: TGTGCCAGCAGCCTACAGGGTCGAGGCTACGAGCAGTACTTC
cdr3_aa: CASSLQGRGYEQYF